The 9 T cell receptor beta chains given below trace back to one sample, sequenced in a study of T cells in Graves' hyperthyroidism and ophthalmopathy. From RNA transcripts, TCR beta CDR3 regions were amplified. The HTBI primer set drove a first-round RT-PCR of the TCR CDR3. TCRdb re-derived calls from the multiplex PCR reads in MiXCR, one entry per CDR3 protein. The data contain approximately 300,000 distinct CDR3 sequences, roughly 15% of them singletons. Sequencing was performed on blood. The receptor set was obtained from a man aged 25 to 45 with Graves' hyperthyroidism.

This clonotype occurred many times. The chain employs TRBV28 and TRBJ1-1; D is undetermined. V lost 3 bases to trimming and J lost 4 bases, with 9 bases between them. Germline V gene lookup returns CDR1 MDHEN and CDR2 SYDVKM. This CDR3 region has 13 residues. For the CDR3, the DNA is TGTGCCAGCAGTTTTGTCAGGAGCACTGAAGCTTTCTTT. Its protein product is CASSFVRSTEAFF.

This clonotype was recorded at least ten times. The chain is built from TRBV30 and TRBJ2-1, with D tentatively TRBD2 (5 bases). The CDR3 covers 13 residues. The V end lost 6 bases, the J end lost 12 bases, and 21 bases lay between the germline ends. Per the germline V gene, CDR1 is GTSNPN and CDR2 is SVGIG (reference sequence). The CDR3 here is CACSHLETGSQFF. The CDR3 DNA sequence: TGTGCCTGCTCCCACCTGGAAACGGGGTCGCAGTTCTTC.

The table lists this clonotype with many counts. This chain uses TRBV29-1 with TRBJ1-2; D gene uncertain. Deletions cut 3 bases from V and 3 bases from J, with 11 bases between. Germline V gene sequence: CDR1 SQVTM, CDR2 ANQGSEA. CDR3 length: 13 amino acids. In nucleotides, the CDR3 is TGCAGCGTTGAGACGGCGGAAGACTATGGCTACACCTTC. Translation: CSVETAEDYGYTF.

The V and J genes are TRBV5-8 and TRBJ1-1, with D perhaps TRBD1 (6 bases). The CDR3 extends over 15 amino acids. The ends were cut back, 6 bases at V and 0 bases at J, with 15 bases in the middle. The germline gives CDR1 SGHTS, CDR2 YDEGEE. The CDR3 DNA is TGTGCCAGCAAGAATTTCGGGGACATGAACACTGAAGCTTTCTTT. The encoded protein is CASKNFGDMNTEAFF.

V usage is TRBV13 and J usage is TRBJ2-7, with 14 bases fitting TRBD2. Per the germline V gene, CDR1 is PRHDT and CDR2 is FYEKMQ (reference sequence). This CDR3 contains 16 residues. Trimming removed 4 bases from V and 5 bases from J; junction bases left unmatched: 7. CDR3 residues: CASSSGTSGSTHEQYF. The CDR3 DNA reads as TGTGCCAGCAGCTCCGGGACTAGCGGGAGCACCCACGAGCAGTACTTC.

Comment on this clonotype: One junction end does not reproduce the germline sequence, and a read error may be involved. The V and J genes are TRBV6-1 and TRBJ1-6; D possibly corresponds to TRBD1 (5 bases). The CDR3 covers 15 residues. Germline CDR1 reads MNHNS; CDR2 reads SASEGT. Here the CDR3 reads CACSEGAITSSPLHF. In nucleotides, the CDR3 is TGTGCCTGCAGTGAAGGGGCAATAACCTCTTCACCCCTCCACTTT.

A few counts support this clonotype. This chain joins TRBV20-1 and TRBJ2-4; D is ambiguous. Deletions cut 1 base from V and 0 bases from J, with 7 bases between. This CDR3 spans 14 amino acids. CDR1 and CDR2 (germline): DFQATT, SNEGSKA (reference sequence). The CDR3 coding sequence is TGCAGTGCTAGAGCCAGTTTAGCCAAAAACATTCAGTACTTC. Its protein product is CSARASLAKNIQYF.

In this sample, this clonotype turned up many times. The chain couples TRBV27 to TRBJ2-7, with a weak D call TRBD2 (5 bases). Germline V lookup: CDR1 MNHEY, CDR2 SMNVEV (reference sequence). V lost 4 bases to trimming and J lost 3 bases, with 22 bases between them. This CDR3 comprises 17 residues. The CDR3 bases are TGTGCCAGCAGTTCCCCCCCCATCGGACTCGCCGGCTACGAGCAGTACTTC. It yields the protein CASSSPPIGLAGYEQYF.

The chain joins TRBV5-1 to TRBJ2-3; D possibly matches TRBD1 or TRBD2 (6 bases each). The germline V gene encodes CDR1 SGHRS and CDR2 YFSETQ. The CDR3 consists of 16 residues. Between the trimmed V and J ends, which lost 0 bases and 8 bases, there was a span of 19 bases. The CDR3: CASSLGLTGAEGTQYF. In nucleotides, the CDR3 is TGCGCCAGCAGCTTGGGACTAACGGGGGCAGAGGGTACGCAGTATTTT.